This T cell receptor (beta chain) was profiled in a study of beta chain features in type 1 diabetes. This clone was counted between two and nine times. The antigen is not known. Study-wide results and limits: A moderate, significant TCRB CDR3 shortening appeared in type 1 diabetes across four CD4+ subsets.

Trimming cost V 3 bases and J 4 bases, with 13 bases left between them. The CDR3 has 15 amino acids. Per the germline V gene, CDR1 is KGHSH and CDR2 is LQKENI. The sequenced template was cDNA made from the entire isolated RNA. Produced via immunoSEQ multiplex PCR; TCRdb's table is partial and in-frame only. Here the sample spans over 200,000 clones, approximately 10% being singletons. Isolation of CD4+ naive, central memory, regulatory and stem cell-like memory cells was achieved by sorting via CD45RO/CCR7/CD25/CD127/CD95/CD27. This receptor was taken from a man under 40 with type 1 diabetes. The genes are TRBV18 and TRBJ2-1, with D possibly matching TRBD1 (5 bases). The sequenced sample was naive CD4+ T cells from blood. The CDR3 is CASSPSNRFYNEQFF. The DNA for the CDR3 is TGTGCCAGCTCACCTAGTAACAGGTTTTACAATGAGCAGTTCTTC.